This TCR beta chain was recorded in a study of shared clonotypes between healthy human individuals. Splitting the CD4+ cells yielded a CD45RA+ naive subset and a CD45RA-negative memory subset. Profiled with immunoSEQ multiplex PCR; TCRdb holds only in-frame clones, not every one. The sample holds some 1 million clones; under 80% are singletons and the top ten take approximately 1.5%. V lost 7 bases to trimming and J lost 5 bases, with 9 bases between them. This CDR3 has 11 residues. CDR1 and CDR2 (germline): SGHRS, YFSETQ. Study results and limitations: Richness estimates generally favored naive over memory subsets.

About this clone: Antigen specificity is unknown. In the same sample, other DNA sequences code for this CDR3.

The material sequenced was memory CD4+ T cells sorted from blood. Subset given: CD45RA-negative fraction. The rearrangement joins TRBV5-1 to TRBJ2-5; either TRBD1 or TRBD2 may fit D (5 bases each). The clonotype originates from a man aged 18 to 35 in good health. CDR3 loop: CASSWGETQYF. Here the CDR3 DNA reads TGCGCCAGCTCCTGGGGGGAGACCCAGTACTTC. The full variable domain, with the rest looked up from reference TRBV5-1 and TRBJ2-5, is KAGVTQTPRYLIKTRGQQVTLSCSPISGHRSVSWYQQTPGQGLQFLFEYFSETQRNKGNFPGRFSGRQFSNSRSEMNVSTLELGDSALYLCASSWGETQYFGPGTRLLVL.